The 9 T cell receptor beta chains below were found in one sample sequenced in a study of vaccination and CD4 T cells after COVID-19. The antigens these receptors bind are not known. Indicated treatment: roughly ten-day PBMC culture with coronavirus spike peptide pools or control peptides (ViraFEST assay). Cultured CD4+ T-cell DNA underwent Oncomine TCR Beta short-read sequencing. TCRdb processed the PCR reads anew with MiXCR; each CDR3 protein has one entry. The data show about 27,000 distinct CDR3 sequences, around 64% seen once. The sequencing used CD4+ T cells from blood, cultured in vitro, collected after SARS-CoV-2 vaccination. Receptors originate from a human donor who received a COVID-19 vaccine.

This chain joins TRBV6-1 and TRBJ1-1; a weak D match, TRBD1 (5 bases). The CDR3 loop spans 16 amino acids. Germline values: CDR1 MNHNS, CDR2 SASEGT. V was shortened by 6 bases and J by 0 bases, with 17 bases between the two germline ends. The CDR3 DNA reads TGTGCCAGCAGCACCGGGACGGAATATATGAACACTGAAGCTTTCTTT. Its translation: CASSTGTEYMNTEAFF.

The gene calls are TRBV6-1 and TRBJ2-4, with 10 bases aligning to TRBD1. The CDR3 has 16 amino acids. CDR1 and CDR2 (germline): MNHNS, SASEGT. The J segment lost 0 bases and the V segment lost 3 bases, leaving 2 bases of the junction unmatched. The CDR3 DNA follows: TGTGCCAGCAGTGATCGACAGGGGGCAGCCAAAAACATTCAGTACTTC. Its protein product is CASSDRQGAAKNIQYF.

Of note for this clonotype: In this CDR3 the conserved last residue, phenylalanine or tryptophan, is missing, so a read error is likely. The J gene is TRBJ2-5, the V gene TRBV10-3; D ambiguous. Germline CDR1 is ENHRY and CDR2 is SYGVKD. The CDR3 covers 11 residues. V gave up 3 bases and J gave up 5 bases, with 4 bases separating them. The CDR3 nucleotides read TGTGCCATCAGTGACAAGGAGACCCAGTACGTC. This sequence encodes CAISDKETQYV.

This chain connects TRBV7-2 to TRBJ2-7, with TRBD1 matching over 7 bases. CDR1 and CDR2 (germline): SGHTA, FQGNSA. With V trimmed by 5 bases and J by 7 bases, 8 bases remained unmatched. The CDR3 loop spans 13 amino acids. CDR3 sequence reads: CASSVGTVGEQYF. Written as DNA, the CDR3 is TGTGCCAGCAGCGTCGGGACAGTAGGGGAGCAGTACTTC.

The rearrangement links TRBV12-3 or TRBV12-4 to TRBJ1-2; the D gene is possibly TRBD1 (5 bases). There are 16 residues in the CDR3. V was clipped by 4 bases and J by 2 bases, with 17 bases between them. The CDR3 loop reads CASSYRIQAENYGYTF. In DNA form, the CDR3 reads TGTGCCAGCAGTTACAGGATCCAAGCGGAGAACTATGGCTACACCTTC.

The chain has TRBV19 and TRBJ1-2; D uncertain. The CDR3 extends over 13 amino acids. V was clipped by 3 bases and J by 6 bases, with 11 bases between them. Per the germline V gene, CDR1 is LNHDA and CDR2 is SQIVND (reference sequence). Written as DNA, the CDR3 is TGTGCCAGTAGTATTATCTGGAAAGATGGCTACACCTTC. This encodes CASSIIWKDGYTF.

The CDR3 sequence is CSATVGGFSTDTQYF. The CDR3 DNA sequence: TGCAGTGCTACCGTGGGGGGTTTCAGCACAGATACGCAGTATTTT. The chain employs TRBV20-1 and TRBJ2-3, with a tentative D call TRBD2 (6 bases). Germline V CDR1 and CDR2: DFQATT, SNEGSKA (reference sequence). Trimming shortened V by 4 bases and J by 0 bases, and 14 bases separated the two germline ends. This CDR3 is built from 15 residues.

V gene TRBV19 combines with J gene TRBJ1-5; 12 positions agree with TRBD1. With V trimmed by 5 bases and J by 2 bases, 7 bases remained unmatched. The germline gives CDR1 LNHDA, CDR2 SQIVND (reference sequence). The CDR3 totals 17 residues. DNA of the CDR3: TGTGCCAGTAGTTCCGGGACAGGGGGCAGGGGCAATCAGCCCCAGCATTTT. Amino acid sequence: CASSSGTGGRGNQPQHF.

This clonotype was seen more than once but under ten times. This sequence joins TRBV2 and TRBJ2-4; D might be TRBD1 (6 bases). Germline CDR1 SNHLY, CDR2 FYNNEI. This CDR3 has 16 residues. V was pared by 0 bases and J by 6 bases, with 15 bases between. The CDR3 DNA is TGTGCCAGCAGTGAAGCCCCCAGGGGACCCGTAAACATTCAGTACTTC. Its translation is CASSEAPRGPVNIQYF.